This TCR beta chain was captured in a study of cytotoxic CD8 clonotypes in ibrutinib-treated CLL. Study-wide context: Across the patients, 11 were relapsed/refractory, 15 treatment-naive and some 17 IGHV unmutated.

Germline CDR1 and CDR2: MNHNY and SVGAGI (reference sequence). Germline trimming cut 7 bases from V and 4 bases from J; bases unmatched to any gene: 8. The CDR3 has 15 amino acids. Only in-frame clones appear in the TCRdb table, and some are missing; sequencing was by immunoSEQ multiplex PCR. The repertoire holds 130,000 or so clones, with approximately 81% as singletons. The source material was PBMCs, sampled after 12 months of ibrutinib treatment. The sequence was obtained from a human donor with chronic lymphocytic leukemia. V and J are TRBV6-6 and TRBJ1-2; TRBD1 agrees at 11 bases. The CDR3 loop is CASNPDRGLGYGYTF. The CDR3 DNA is TGTGCCAGCAACCCGGACAGGGGGCTTGGCTATGGCTACACCTTC.